The entry below describes one T cell receptor beta chain. This clonotype was counted at least ten times. What antigen it recognizes has not been identified. No much larger clone is present one base from it, and per-base qualities are unavailable. This sample was included in a study of CD8+CD57+ T cells in acquired aplastic anemia (dated by TCRdb to 2017 to 2018). Background for the entire study: Extracted DNA from sorted CD4+ and CD8+ cells averaged around 2.9 ug, ranging from roughly 0.17 to 30 ug. A CD8+CD57+ expansion meant a frequency higher than the mean frequency seen in healthy subjects.

Expansion of CD8+CD57+ cells had been shown by flow cytometry in the patients chosen for sequencing. All patients had severe acquired aplastic anemia diagnosed by International Study of Aplastic Anemia and Agranulocytosis and Camitta criteria. At the time blood was sampled, none of the patients had received any therapy. In the study, sorted CD4+ and CD8+ blood T cells from patients with severe aplastic anemia and from healthy subjects underwent deep sequencing of TCR repertoires. Patients were enrolled in the USA under clinicaltrials.gov protocols 00001620, 01623167, 00001397, 00071045, 00081523 and 00961064. Ficoll-Paque density gradient centrifugation was used to isolate peripheral blood mononuclear cells. CD4+ and CD8+ T cells were sorted by FACS or magnetic beads before DNA extraction. Profiling of TCR beta VDJ combinations and CDR3 sequences used genomic DNA as the template. An Illumina HiSeq 2000 was the platform used for TCR repertoire sequencing. The authors' pipeline ran thus. Repertoire assessment relied on Simpson's diversity index, CDR3 size and DJ length profiles, and TRBV/TRBJ rearrangement plots. Whichever DNA sequence was most abundant in the deep sequencing data was defined as the immunodominant clone. CDR3 amino acid sequences were checked for sharing between subjects and were compared against published repertoires and the VDJdb database. Starting from the raw public reads, TCRdb applied fastp trimming at Q25, assembled clones with MiXCR and retained in-frame beta chains. Under each unique CDR3 protein, matching rows form one entry showing the most common genes and DNA. TCRdb assigned the V and J calls; the authors' analysis was not used. A total of some 160,000 distinct CDR3 sequences appear in this sample, less than 50% of them only once. The ten largest clonotypes hold 3.2% of the sample.

The study at large found these results: Between patients and healthy controls, no significant difference in CD8+ Simpson's diversity was found (P=0.060). Roughly 30 CD8+ CDR3 sequences were found to be shared between patients and controls, but these sequences appeared to be highly expressed in patients and within the immunodominant clones of the patients.

Sequencing input: sorted CD4+, CD8+, or CD8+CD57+ T cells (not recorded which) from PBMCs. This sequence originates from a human donor with aplastic anemia.

The CDR3 protein is CASSTALSSGNTIYF. The sequenced DNA: TGTGCCAGCAGTACTGCGTTGAGCTCTGGAAACACCATATATTTT. The chain joins TRBV7-2 to TRBJ1-3, with no confident D gene call. Its CDR3 holds 15 amino acids, cysteine through phenylalanine. Only CDR3 DNA is held: 45 bases, read in frame from base 1. CDR1 and CDR2 (SGHTA, FQGNSA) derive from the germline V gene. Trimming costs V 6 bases and J 0 bases, and their ends lie 12 bases apart. When the CDR3 is completed using the reference TRBV7-2 and TRBJ1-3 genes on either side, the full variable domain is GAGVSQSPSNKVTEKGKDVELRCDPISGHTALYWYRQSLGQGLEFLIYFQGNSAPDKSGLPSDRFSAERTGGSVSTLTIQRTQQEDSAVYLCASSTALSSGNTIYFGEGSWLTVV.